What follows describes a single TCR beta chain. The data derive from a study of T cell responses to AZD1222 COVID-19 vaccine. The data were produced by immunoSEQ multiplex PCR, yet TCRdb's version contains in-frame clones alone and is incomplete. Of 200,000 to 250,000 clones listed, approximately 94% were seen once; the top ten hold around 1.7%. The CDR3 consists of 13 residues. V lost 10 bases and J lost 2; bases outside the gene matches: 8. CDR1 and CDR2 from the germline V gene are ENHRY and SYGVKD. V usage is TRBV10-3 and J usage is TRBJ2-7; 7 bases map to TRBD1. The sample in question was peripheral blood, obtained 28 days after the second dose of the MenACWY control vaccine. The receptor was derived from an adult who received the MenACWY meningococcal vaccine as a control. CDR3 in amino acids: CATTQGTPYEQYF. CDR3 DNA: TGTGCCACCACACAGGGGACCCCCTACGAGCAGTACTTC.